A selection of T cell receptor beta chains follows, all from one sample in a study of blood T cell repertoires in COVID-19. This table comes from immunoSEQ multiplex PCR, and its TCRdb copy is limited to in-frame clones, with some not included. The sample includes 120,000 or so clones, about three quarters of them seen just once. What was sequenced was peripheral blood. All receptors derive from a human donor with acute or convalescent COVID-19. The donor label of this sample is uncertain. CDR3s include the opening cysteine and the closing phenylalanine or tryptophan. A D gene is named only where the DNA matches it firmly. Where a row states a size, it is once, few, many or the class of an expanded clone; other rows omit it.

abundance: -; v_gene: TRBV29-1; d_gene: -; j_gene: TRBJ1-1; CDR3aa: CSYLRAGRTEAFF; CDR3nt: TGCAGCTATTTGCGCGCAGGGCGCACTGAAGCTTTCTTT
abundance: -; v_gene: TRBV7-9; d_gene: -; j_gene: TRBJ1-2; CDR3aa: CASSSTVSGYTF; CDR3nt: TGTGCCAGCAGCTCGACAGTCTCTGGCTACACCTTC
abundance: once; v_gene: TRBV10-3; d_gene: -; j_gene: TRBJ2-5; CDR3aa: CAISESNVYPGTQYF; CDR3nt: TGTGCCATCAGTGAGTCGAATGTCTACCCGGGGACCCAGTACTTC
abundance: many; v_gene: TRBV7-8; d_gene: TRBD1; j_gene: TRBJ2-1; CDR3aa: CASSFVRGHEQFF; CDR3nt: TGTGCCAGCAGCTTCGTCAGGGGGCATGAGCAGTTCTTC
abundance: -; v_gene: TRBV9; d_gene: -; j_gene: TRBJ2-7; CDR3aa: CASSPTGLGAEQYF; CDR3nt: TGTGCCAGCAGCCCAACCGGTCTGGGGGCCGAGCAGTACTTC
abundance: -; v_gene: TRBV5-1; d_gene: -; j_gene: TRBJ1-1; CDR3aa: CASSLLPGQEEAFF; CDR3nt: TGCGCCAGCAGCCTACTCCCAGGGCAGGAGGAAGCTTTCTTT
abundance: -; v_gene: TRBV7-9; d_gene: TRBD1; j_gene: TRBJ2-1; CDR3aa: CASSLRGRDRDPKTNEQFF; CDR3nt: TGTGCCAGCAGCTTAAGAGGCCGGGACAGGGACCCCAAAACCAATGAGCAGTTCTTC
abundance: few; v_gene: TRBV19; d_gene: -; j_gene: TRBJ1-5; CDR3aa: CASGDFYPNQPQHF; CDR3nt: TGTGCCAGTGGGGACTTCTACCCTAATCAGCCCCAGCATTTT
abundance: few; v_gene: TRBV9; d_gene: TRBD2; j_gene: TRBJ2-3; CDR3aa: CASSAPSSGPSTDTQYF; CDR3nt: TGTGCCAGCAGCGCCCCATCTAGCGGACCTAGCACAGATACGCAGTATTTT
abundance: -; v_gene: TRBV2; d_gene: -; j_gene: TRBJ2-3; CDR3aa: CASIRGSSTDTQYF; CDR3nt: TGTGCCTCAATCCGGGGGAGTAGCACAGATACGCAGTATTTT
abundance: -; v_gene: TRBV7-3; d_gene: TRBD1; j_gene: TRBJ2-3; CDR3aa: CASSSGQGRDTQYF; CDR3nt: TGTGCCAGCAGCTCGGGACAGGGACGGGATACGCAGTATTTT
abundance: -; v_gene: TRBV5-1; d_gene: TRBD2; j_gene: TRBJ2-3; CDR3aa: CASSLGWTSGGSTDTQYF; CDR3nt: TGCGCCAGCAGCTTGGGTTGGACTAGCGGGGGGAGCACAGATACGCAGTATTTT
abundance: -; v_gene: TRBV7-6; d_gene: -; j_gene: TRBJ1-4; CDR3aa: CASSLDGEKLFF; CDR3nt: TGTGCCAGCAGCTTAGACGGTGAAAAACTGTTTTTT
abundance: -; v_gene: TRBV6-5; d_gene: TRBD1; j_gene: TRBJ1-2; CDR3aa: CASSSSGTGPPYGYTF; CDR3nt: TGTGCCAGCAGTTCGTCCGGGACAGGGCCGCCATATGGCTACACCTTC
abundance: -; v_gene: TRBV19; d_gene: TRBD1; j_gene: TRBJ1-2; CDR3aa: CASWTGPRYGYTF; CDR3nt: TGTGCCAGTTGGACAGGGCCTCGCTATGGCTACACCTTC
abundance: -; v_gene: TRBV7-9; d_gene: TRBD1; j_gene: TRBJ1-1; CDR3aa: CASSLNRGTTEAFF; CDR3nt: TGTGCCAGCAGCTTAAACAGGGGAACAACTGAAGCTTTCTTT
abundance: -; v_gene: TRBV12-3/TRBV12-4; d_gene: -; j_gene: TRBJ1-1; CDR3aa: CASSPRATLSAFF; CDR3nt: TGTGCCAGCAGTCCCAGGGCCACCCTATCAGCTTTCTTT
abundance: -; v_gene: TRBV6-5; d_gene: -; j_gene: TRBJ1-6; CDR3aa: CASSYGQHNSPLHF; CDR3nt: TGTGCCAGCAGTTATGGGCAGCATAATTCACCCCTCCACTTT
abundance: -; v_gene: TRBV9; d_gene: -; j_gene: TRBJ2-7; CDR3aa: CASSEGGGGSYEQYF; CDR3nt: TGTGCCAGCAGCGAGGGGGGGGGTGGGTCCTACGAGCAGTACTTC
abundance: few; v_gene: TRBV2; d_gene: -; j_gene: TRBJ2-1; CDR3aa: CASSGEALGRVGDEQFF; CDR3nt: TGTGCCAGCAGTGGGGAAGCACTCGGCAGGGTTGGCGATGAGCAGTTCTTC
abundance: many; v_gene: TRBV5-6; d_gene: -; j_gene: TRBJ2-1; CDR3aa: CASSLGGVNEQFF; CDR3nt: TGTGCCAGCAGCTTGGGGGGCGTGAATGAGCAGTTCTTC
abundance: -; v_gene: TRBV2; d_gene: TRBD2; j_gene: TRBJ2-1; CDR3aa: CASKDARGGRGNEQFF; CDR3nt: TGTGCCAGCAAAGATGCGCGGGGGGGCCGGGGCAATGAGCAGTTCTTC
abundance: -; v_gene: TRBV18; d_gene: TRBD1; j_gene: TRBJ2-5; CDR3aa: CASSPRQGVTETQYF; CDR3nt: TGTGCCAGCTCACCACGACAGGGGGTGACGGAGACCCAGTACTTC
abundance: -; v_gene: TRBV18; d_gene: TRBD1; j_gene: TRBJ2-1; CDR3aa: CASSPGTGNEQFF; CDR3nt: TGTGCCAGCTCACCAGGGACAGGGAATGAGCAGTTCTTC
abundance: -; v_gene: TRBV24-1; d_gene: -; j_gene: TRBJ2-2; CDR3aa: CATSDLTPGIGTGELFF; CDR3nt: TGTGCCACCAGTGATTTGACGCCAGGGATCGGCACCGGGGAGCTGTTTTTT
abundance: -; v_gene: TRBV19; d_gene: TRBD1; j_gene: TRBJ2-3; CDR3aa: CASSIQGADTQYF; CDR3nt: TGTGCCAGTAGTATTCAGGGGGCAGATACGCAGTATTTT
abundance: -; v_gene: TRBV7-9; d_gene: -; j_gene: TRBJ1-4; CDR3aa: CASSLDTKLFF; CDR3nt: TGTGCCAGCAGCTTAGACACCAAACTGTTTTTT
abundance: -; v_gene: TRBV12-5; d_gene: -; j_gene: TRBJ1-1; CDR3aa: CASGFQTEAFF; CDR3nt: TGTGCTAGTGGTTTTCAAACAGAAGCTTTCTTT
abundance: -; v_gene: TRBV7-9; d_gene: -; j_gene: TRBJ2-3; CDR3aa: CASSLVSDTQYF; CDR3nt: TGTGCCAGCAGCCTAGTCTCAGATACGCAGTATTTT
abundance: -; v_gene: TRBV18; d_gene: -; j_gene: TRBJ1-5; CDR3aa: CASSRAREQPQHF; CDR3nt: TGTGCCAGCTCAAGGGCCCGGGAGCAGCCCCAGCATTTT
abundance: -; v_gene: TRBV7-8; d_gene: -; j_gene: TRBJ1-5; CDR3aa: CASSLGATQPQHF; CDR3nt: TGTGCCAGCAGCTTAGGGGCTACTCAGCCCCAGCATTTT
abundance: medium-sized; v_gene: TRBV7-9; d_gene: -; j_gene: TRBJ2-5; CDR3aa: CASSLGAGKKETQYF; CDR3nt: TGTGCCAGCAGCTTAGGGGCAGGGAAAAAAGAGACCCAGTACTTC
abundance: -; v_gene: TRBV5-1; d_gene: -; j_gene: TRBJ1-2; CDR3aa: CASSLEQGYSYGYTF; CDR3nt: TGCGCCAGCAGCTTGGAGCAGGGATATTCCTATGGCTACACCTTC
abundance: once; v_gene: TRBV10-3; d_gene: -; j_gene: TRBJ1-2; CDR3aa: CAIRQGTGENYGYTF; CDR3nt: TGTGCCATCAGACAAGGGACGGGGGAAAACTATGGCTACACCTTC
abundance: many; v_gene: TRBV12-5; d_gene: TRBD1; j_gene: TRBJ2-1; CDR3aa: CASGFDRGSYNEQFF; CDR3nt: TGTGCTAGTGGTTTCGACAGGGGTTCCTACAATGAGCAGTTCTTC
abundance: -; v_gene: TRBV3-1/TRBV3-2; d_gene: TRBD1; j_gene: TRBJ1-4; CDR3aa: CASSRGPPGQLNEKLFF; CDR3nt: TGTGCCAGCAGCCGGGGACCCCCGGGACAGCTTAATGAAAAACTGTTTTTT
abundance: -; v_gene: TRBV4-1; d_gene: -; j_gene: TRBJ1-6; CDR3aa: CASSQALGGSSYNSPLHF; CDR3nt: TGCGCCAGCAGCCAAGCGCTCGGGGGAAGCTCCTATAATTCACCCCTCCACTTT
abundance: -; v_gene: TRBV11-2; d_gene: -; j_gene: TRBJ2-5; CDR3aa: CASSLAGQTQYF; CDR3nt: TGTGCCAGCAGCTTAGCAGGTCAGACCCAGTACTTC
abundance: -; v_gene: TRBV2; d_gene: TRBD1; j_gene: TRBJ1-2; CDR3aa: CASSDFETGNYGYTF; CDR3nt: TGTGCCAGCAGTGATTTCGAGACAGGGAACTATGGCTACACCTTC
abundance: few; v_gene: TRBV11-2; d_gene: -; j_gene: TRBJ1-1; CDR3aa: CASSALTANTEAFF; CDR3nt: TGTGCCAGCAGCGCCTTGACAGCTAACACTGAAGCTTTCTTT
abundance: few; v_gene: TRBV19; d_gene: -; j_gene: TRBJ2-7; CDR3aa: CASSHPRGTGLYEQYF; CDR3nt: TGTGCCAGTAGTCACCCACGGGGGACTGGGCTCTACGAGCAGTACTTC
abundance: -; v_gene: TRBV7-7; d_gene: TRBD2; j_gene: TRBJ2-3; CDR3aa: CASSPNRQRGGGTQYF; CDR3nt: TGTGCCAGCAGCCCAAATCGGCAGCGGGGGGGCGGTACGCAGTATTTT
abundance: -; v_gene: TRBV7-2; d_gene: -; j_gene: TRBJ1-1; CDR3aa: CASSSGRIVVAEAFF; CDR3nt: TGTGCCAGCAGCAGCGGGAGAATCGTAGTGGCTGAAGCTTTCTTT
abundance: -; v_gene: TRBV5-8; d_gene: -; j_gene: TRBJ1-2; CDR3aa: CASSRFRERGYTF; CDR3nt: TGTGCCAGCAGTCGATTCAGGGAAAGAGGCTACACCTTC
abundance: -; v_gene: TRBV28; d_gene: TRBD1; j_gene: TRBJ1-6; CDR3aa: CASSPGQGQSTLHF; CDR3nt: TGTGCCAGCAGTCCGGGACAGGGGCAATCGACCCTCCACTTT
abundance: few; v_gene: TRBV27; d_gene: -; j_gene: TRBJ2-2; CDR3aa: CASSLLGPGELFF; CDR3nt: TGTGCCAGCAGTTTACTTGGGCCCGGGGAGCTGTTTTTT
abundance: -; v_gene: TRBV6-1; d_gene: -; j_gene: TRBJ1-1; CDR3aa: CASSDGFMNTEAFF; CDR3nt: TGTGCCAGCAGTGATGGCTTCATGAACACTGAAGCTTTCTTT
abundance: -; v_gene: TRBV21-1; d_gene: -; j_gene: TRBJ2-7; CDR3aa: CASSIGVLGPAGEQYF; CDR3nt: TGTGCCAGCAGCATTGGTGTTCTGGGACCTGCGGGGGAGCAGTACTTC
abundance: -; v_gene: TRBV7-6; d_gene: TRBD2; j_gene: TRBJ2-1; CDR3aa: CASTRLAGGRSSYNEQFF; CDR3nt: TGTGCCAGCACCAGACTAGCGGGGGGGCGTAGCTCCTACAATGAGCAGTTCTTC
abundance: -; v_gene: TRBV19; d_gene: -; j_gene: TRBJ2-1; CDR3aa: CASRSYNEQFF; CDR3nt: TGTGCCAGTCGGTCCTACAATGAGCAGTTCTTC
abundance: -; v_gene: TRBV29-1; d_gene: -; j_gene: TRBJ2-2; CDR3aa: CSVGASRGGELFF; CDR3nt: TGCAGCGTGGGGGCTAGCCGAGGCGGGGAGCTGTTTTTT
abundance: -; v_gene: TRBV7-2; d_gene: -; j_gene: TRBJ2-5; CDR3aa: CASSLGRTQETQYF; CDR3nt: TGTGCCAGCAGCTTAGGAAGGACTCAGGAGACCCAGTACTTC
abundance: -; v_gene: TRBV7-9; d_gene: -; j_gene: TRBJ1-3; CDR3aa: CASSLGGGKGNTIYF; CDR3nt: TGTGCCAGCAGCTTAGGCGGGGGGAAAGGAAACACCATATATTTT
abundance: -; v_gene: TRBV24-1; d_gene: TRBD1; j_gene: TRBJ2-1; CDR3aa: CATSDQGQGRDNEQFF; CDR3nt: TGTGCCACCAGTGACCAGGGACAGGGTCGGGACAATGAGCAGTTCTTC
abundance: -; v_gene: TRBV27; d_gene: -; j_gene: TRBJ1-4; CDR3aa: CASSLTGVNEKLFF; CDR3nt: TGTGCCAGCAGTTTAACAGGAGTAAATGAAAAACTGTTTTTT
abundance: once; v_gene: TRBV18; d_gene: -; j_gene: TRBJ1-2; CDR3aa: CASSPLAVYNYGYTF; CDR3nt: TGTGCCAGCTCACCACTTGCGGTTTACAACTATGGCTACACCTTC
abundance: -; v_gene: TRBV27; d_gene: TRBD1; j_gene: TRBJ1-2; CDR3aa: CASSSLDREGYGYTF; CDR3nt: TGTGCCAGCAGTTCCCTCGACAGGGAAGGCTATGGCTACACCTTC
abundance: -; v_gene: TRBV2; d_gene: -; j_gene: TRBJ1-2; CDR3aa: CASTLQETNYGYTF; CDR3nt: TGTGCCAGCACCTTACAGGAAACTAACTATGGCTACACCTTC
abundance: -; v_gene: TRBV27; d_gene: TRBD2; j_gene: TRBJ2-1; CDR3aa: CASSFRGGNYNEQFF; CDR3nt: TGTGCCAGCAGTTTCCGCGGGGGGAACTACAATGAGCAGTTCTTC
abundance: -; v_gene: TRBV5-8; d_gene: TRBD2; j_gene: TRBJ2-3; CDR3aa: CASSLAGTSGGTDTQYF; CDR3nt: TGTGCCAGCAGCTTGGCCGGGACTAGCGGGGGAACAGATACGCAGTATTTT